This T cell receptor (beta chain) was documented in a study of a mutant IDH1 vaccine in newly diagnosed glioma. Study context: Commencement of vaccination occurred 4-6 weeks following radiotherapy alone, or concurrently with temozolomide cycles. Previous care, which was radiotherapy, temozolomide, or both, most often involved both.

Study-level findings and limits: Top-clonotype changes in peripheral T cells seemed unrelated to pseudoprogression.

This sample's time point: week 5, during vaccination. Each dose delivered 300 ug of mutant IDH1 20-mer peptide subcutaneously with imiquimod. Points on this clone: Its antigen is undetermined.

Profiling relied on immunoSEQ multiplex PCR, and the TCRdb table lists in-frame clones only, not all of them. The data contain 23,000 or so clones, 77% of them singletons. This sequence originates from a man aged 35 to 55 with glioma. Sample: PBMCs, taken from a glioma patient whose treatment included an IDH1 peptide vaccine.

The CDR3 reads CASSLQGGTEAFF. The CDR3 DNA reads TGTGCCAGCAGCTTGCAGGGCGGCACTGAAGCTTTCTTT. The V and J genes are TRBV5-4 and TRBJ1-1, with a possible D match to TRBD1 (5 bases). Germline assignment: CDR1 SGHNT and CDR2 YYREEE (reference sequence). The V and J ends lost 1 base and 4 bases respectively, with 8 bases between them. CDR3 size: 13 residues.